The 19 T cell receptor beta chains below come from one sample, sequenced in a study of OX40 agonist ivuxolimab in advanced cancers. Produced via immunoSEQ multiplex PCR; TCRdb's table is partial and in-frame only. Among about 98,000 clones listed, just under 95% were seen once. The sample here was CD4+ or CD8+ T cells sorted from blood, taken in a trial of the OX40 agonist ivuxolimab. These receptors all come from an adult with an advanced solid tumor such as melanoma, head and neck, liver or kidney cancer.

The V and J genes are TRBV15 and TRBJ1-1; possible D gene TRBD1, 5 bases. Trimming removed 0 bases from V and 10 bases from J, with 9 bases in between. The CDR3 runs to 12 residues. Looked up from germline, CDR1 is LNHNV and CDR2 is YYDKDF (reference sequence). The CDR3 sequence: CATSRDEGLAFF. The CDR3 bases are TGTGCCACCAGCAGAGATGAGGGGTTAGCTTTCTTT.

The chain carries TRBV6-6 and TRBJ2-1; weak D call: TRBD1 (5 bases). CDR3 length: 16 amino acids. The V gene lost 4 bases and the J gene lost 0 bases, with 13 bases spanning the gap. Germline CDR1 and CDR2: MNHNY and SVGAGI (reference sequence). The CDR3 DNA reads TGTGCCAGCAGTTCCCCCTACAGGAGCTCCTACAATGAGCAGTTCTTC. It translates to CASSSPYRSSYNEQFF.

The chain joins TRBV6-1 to TRBJ1-2, with D possibly TRBD1 on 5 matching bases. This CDR3 is 12 amino acids long. V lost 6 bases, J lost 1 base, and 6 bases lay in between. Germline V gene data show CDR1 as MNHNS and CDR2 as SASEGT. CDR3 in amino acids: CASRDSNYGYTF. CDR3 bases: TGTGCCAGCAGAGACAGTAACTATGGCTACACCTTC.

This chain links TRBV5-4 with TRBJ1-2, with 7 bases matching TRBD1. CDR3 length: 16 amino acids. V trimming: 0 bases; J trimming: 5 bases; junction bases outside the gene matches: 10. CDR1 SGHNT and CDR2 YYREEE come from the germline V gene (reference sequence). The CDR3 loop reads CASSLVGQGTVYGYTF. CDR3 bases: TGTGCCAGCAGCTTGGTCGGTCAGGGGACAGTTTATGGCTACACCTTC.

The V call is TRBV19, the J call TRBJ1-4; D not resolved. This CDR3 contains 14 residues. V lost 6 bases, J lost 0 bases, and 8 bases lay in between. Per the germline V gene, CDR1 is LNHDA and CDR2 is SQIVND (reference sequence). The CDR3 DNA is TGTGCCAGTAGGGACGGAGCAACTAATGAAAAACTGTTTTTT. Amino acids: CASRDGATNEKLFF.

This rearrangement joins TRBV29-1 to TRBJ1-1, with D perhaps TRBD1 (5 bases). This CDR3 is 13 amino acids long. Trimming removed 3 bases at V and 5 bases at J, with 13 bases between. The V gene's germline CDR1 is SQVTM and CDR2 ANQGSEA. The CDR3 DNA sequence: TGCAGCGTTGAGGGACGCCTTGGGACTGAAGCTTTCTTT. Encoded protein: CSVEGRLGTEAFF.

The genes are TRBV18 and TRBJ1-5; 9 bases map to TRBD1. The CDR3 is made up of 15 amino acids. Germline V gives CDR1 KGHSH, CDR2 LQKENI. With V trimmed by 6 bases and J by 3 bases, 6 bases remained unmatched. The CDR3: CASSPTGGHNQPQHF. The CDR3 DNA sequence: TGTGCCAGCTCCCCGACAGGGGGACACAATCAGCCCCAGCATTTT.

The chain has TRBV6-5 and TRBJ2-2; no definite D call. Per the germline V gene, CDR1 is MNHEY and CDR2 is SVGAGI. V lost 5 bases to trimming and J lost 8 bases, with 6 bases between them. The CDR3 loop spans 11 amino acids. For the CDR3, the DNA is TGTGCCAGCAGTAGTTGGGGGGAGCTGTTTTTT. Translating it yields CASSSWGELFF.

The rearrangement joins TRBV27 to TRBJ2-7, with 11 positions matching TRBD2. The CDR3 has 16 amino acids. Germline-derived CDR1 and CDR2 are MNHEY and SMNVEV (reference sequence). V was clipped by 5 bases and J by 0 bases; unmatched bases: 6. The CDR3 DNA reads TGTGCCAGCAGTGCCCAACTAGCGGGGGCCTCCTACGAGCAGTACTTC. Protein product: CASSAQLAGASYEQYF.

Comment on this clone: This specimen includes other DNA sequences encoding the same CDR3. CDR3 nucleotide sequence: TGTGCCAGCAGTCGACAGGGTTCCCAGCCCCAGCATTTT. It yields the protein CASSRQGSQPQHF. The rearrangement uses TRBV6-6 and TRBJ1-5; 7 nucleotides line up with TRBD1. CDR3 size: 13 residues. Germline-derived CDR1 and CDR2 are MNHNY and SVGAGI (reference sequence). The ends lost 5 bases at V and 7 bases at J; junction bases unmatched: 5.

This chain links TRBV6-5 with TRBJ1-6; 8 bases are shared with TRBD1. Germline V gene data show CDR1 as MNHEY and CDR2 as SVGAGI. V shed 6 bases, J shed 9 bases, and the junction held 7 bases outside the gene matches. CDR3 length equals 14 residues. The CDR3 reads CASSPQGVSSPLHF. The CDR3, as DNA: TGTGCCAGCAGCCCACAGGGGGTTAGTTCACCCCTCCACTTT.

This chain connects TRBV5-1 to TRBJ2-7, with D maybe TRBD1 (6 bases). CDR3 size: 13 residues. The germline V gene has CDR1 SGHRS and CDR2 YFSETQ. The germline V and J ends were trimmed by 2 bases and 1 base, with 7 bases remaining between them. The CDR3 here is CASSFDRSYEQYF. The CDR3 bases are TGCGCCAGCAGCTTCGACAGGTCCTACGAGCAGTACTTC.

This rearrangement joins TRBV28 to TRBJ1-2; unclear D gene. Trimming cost V 5 bases and J 4 bases, with 17 bases left between them. Germline lookup yields CDR1 MDHEN and CDR2 SYDVKM. The CDR3 loop spans 15 amino acids. Here the CDR3 reads CASSPLPGRFYGYTF. In DNA form, the CDR3 reads TGTGCCAGCAGTCCACTACCTGGCAGGTTCTATGGCTACACCTTC.

The rearrangement joins TRBV6-5 to TRBJ2-3; D unresolved. V lost 5 bases and J 4 bases, leaving 4 bases between the germline ends. The CDR3 is 11 residues long. Germline loops: CDR1 MNHEY, CDR2 SVGAGI. CDR3 loop: CASSQADTQYF. The CDR3, as DNA: TGTGCCAGCAGTCAGGCAGATACGCAGTATTTT.

The rearrangement uses TRBV30 and TRBJ1-2, with D perhaps TRBD1 (5 bases). Germline V gene data show CDR1 as GTSNPN and CDR2 as SVGIG (reference sequence). The CDR3 covers 11 residues. V was cut by 7 bases and J by 6 bases, with 12 bases left in between. In DNA, the CDR3 is TGTGCCTTTACAGGAATCGATGGCTACACCTTC. The encoded protein is CAFTGIDGYTF.

The chain joins TRBV4-2 to TRBJ1-4; 9 bases are shared with TRBD1. Looked up from germline, CDR1 is LGHNA and CDR2 is YNFKEQ. The trim removed 4 bases at V and 8 bases at J, leaving 11 bases unmatched. This CDR3 has 16 amino acids. CDR3 coding DNA: TGTGCCAGCAGCCCAACAAACAGGGGGCAAAACGAAAAACTGTTTTTT. This translates into CASSPTNRGQNEKLFF.

The chain joins TRBV28 to TRBJ1-1; no reliable D call. Germline-derived CDR1 and CDR2 are MDHEN and SYDVKM. Between the trimmed V and J ends, which lost 3 bases and 1 base, there was a span of 3 bases. This CDR3 has 12 amino acids. In DNA form, the CDR3 reads TGTGCCAGCAGTTTTCAGAACACTGAAGCTTTCTTT. Protein: CASSFQNTEAFF.

The chain joins TRBV28 to TRBJ2-2, with TRBD1 identical over 12 bases. V shed 4 bases and J 0 bases; nucleotides not matched to a gene: 15. The CDR3 loop spans 21 amino acids. In germline, CDR1 is MDHEN, CDR2 SYDVKM. Here the CDR3 DNA reads TGTGCCAGCAGTTCATTGGGCGGGACAGGGGGCTTAACGTCGAACACCGGGGAGCTGTTTTTT. Translation: CASSSLGGTGGLTSNTGELFF.

The chain carries TRBV9 and TRBJ1-2; D gene ambiguous. V gave up 3 bases and J gave up 0 bases, with 9 bases separating them. The germline CDR1 and CDR2 sequences are SGDLS and YYNGEE. The CDR3 length is 14 residues. The CDR3, as DNA: TGTGCCAGCAGCGCCACTGGGACTAACTATGGCTACACCTTC. Translating it yields CASSATGTNYGYTF.